Shown below are 5 T cell receptor beta chains from a single sample sequenced in a study of T cell repertoires in cytomegalovirus infection. Each CDR3 protein is one row after TCRdb ran MiXCR on the reads. Found here are around 240,000 distinct CDR3 sequences, 22% of them singletons; the top ten hold approximately 18%. Sequenced input: CD8+ T cells from PBMCs. The receptors stem from a human donor in good health (CMV status not recorded). Some clones in this sample may be carry-over from other donors' samples.

The chain joins TRBV4-1 to TRBJ1-1, with TRBD1 as a possible D gene (5 bases). Deletions cut 0 bases from V and 5 bases from J, with 13 bases between. This CDR3 is 15 amino acids long. Germline V CDR1 and CDR2: MGHRA, YSYEKL. CDR3 coding DNA: TGCGCCAGCAGCCAAGATCCAGGGTATGGGACTGAAGCTTTCTTT. This codes for CASSQDPGYGTEAFF.

This clonotype was counted at least ten times. The chain couples TRBV28 to TRBJ2-5, with TRBD2 matching 8 bases. CDR1 and CDR2 (germline): MDHEN, SYDVKM. The CDR3 runs 15 residues. J was trimmed by 5 bases and V by 2 bases; bases with no gene match: 7. The chain's CDR3 is CASSLRGLARETQYF. The CDR3 DNA follows: TGTGCCAGCAGTTTACGTGGACTAGCTCGGGAGACCCAGTACTTC.

This clonotype has more than one count but fewer than ten. The chain carries TRBV28 and TRBJ2-3; maybe TRBD2 (7 bases). The CDR3 totals 17 residues. The V end lost 3 bases, the J end lost 3 bases, and 19 bases lay between the germline ends. CDR1 is MDHEN and CDR2 is SYDVKM in the germline V gene. The CDR3 loop reads CASSFYPQGGGTDTQYF. The CDR3 DNA is TGTGCCAGCAGTTTTTATCCCCAAGGGGGGGGAACAGATACGCAGTATTTT.

The gene calls are TRBV28 and TRBJ1-3; D is perhaps TRBD1 (5 bases). Germline V gene lookup returns CDR1 MDHEN and CDR2 SYDVKM. The V gene lost 5 bases and the J gene lost 2 bases, with 13 bases spanning the gap. The CDR3 runs to 15 residues. The CDR3 nucleotides read TGTGCCAGCAGTAAATCAATGGGGCCTGGAAACACCATATATTTT. Encoded protein: CASSKSMGPGNTIYF.

The chain is built from TRBV2 and TRBJ1-2, with 7 bases fitting TRBD1. Per germline, CDR1 SNHLY and CDR2 FYNNEI. J lost 6 bases, V lost 6 bases, and 19 bases had no gene match. This CDR3 has 17 residues. CDR3 residues: CASSYSVSRQGDHGYTF. The CDR3 nucleotides are TGTGCCAGCAGCTACTCTGTGTCCCGACAGGGTGACCATGGCTACACCTTC.